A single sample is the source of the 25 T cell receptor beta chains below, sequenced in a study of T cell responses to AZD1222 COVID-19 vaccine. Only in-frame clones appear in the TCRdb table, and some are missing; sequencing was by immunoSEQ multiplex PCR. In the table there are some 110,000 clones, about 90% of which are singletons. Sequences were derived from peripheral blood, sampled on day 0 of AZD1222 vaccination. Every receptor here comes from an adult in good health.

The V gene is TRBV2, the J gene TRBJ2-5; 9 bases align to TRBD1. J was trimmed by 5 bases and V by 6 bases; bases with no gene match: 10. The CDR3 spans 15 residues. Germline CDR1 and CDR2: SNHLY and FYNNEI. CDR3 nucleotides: TGTGCCAGCAGGACCTACAGGGGGCCGGGGGAGACCCAGTACTTC. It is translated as CASRTYRGPGETQYF.

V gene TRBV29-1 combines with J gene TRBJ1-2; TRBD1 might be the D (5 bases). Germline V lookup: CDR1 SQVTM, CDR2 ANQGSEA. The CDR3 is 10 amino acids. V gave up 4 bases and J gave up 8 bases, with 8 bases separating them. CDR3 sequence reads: CSVGDGGYTF. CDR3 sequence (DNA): TGCAGCGTTGGGGACGGCGGCTACACCTTC.

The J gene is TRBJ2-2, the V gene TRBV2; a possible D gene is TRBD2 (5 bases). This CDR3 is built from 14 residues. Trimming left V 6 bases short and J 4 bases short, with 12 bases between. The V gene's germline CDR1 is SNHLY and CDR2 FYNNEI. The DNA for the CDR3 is TGTGCCAGCAGCAATCTCGGGGTCACCGGGGAGCTGTTTTTT. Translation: CASSNLGVTGELFF.

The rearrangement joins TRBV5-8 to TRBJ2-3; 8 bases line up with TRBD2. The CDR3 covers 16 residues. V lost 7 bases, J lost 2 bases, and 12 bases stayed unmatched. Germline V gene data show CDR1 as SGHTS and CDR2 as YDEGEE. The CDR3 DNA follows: TGTGCCAGCGGCAAGTGGGTAGCGGGGAACACAGATACGCAGTATTTT. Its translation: CASGKWVAGNTDTQYF.

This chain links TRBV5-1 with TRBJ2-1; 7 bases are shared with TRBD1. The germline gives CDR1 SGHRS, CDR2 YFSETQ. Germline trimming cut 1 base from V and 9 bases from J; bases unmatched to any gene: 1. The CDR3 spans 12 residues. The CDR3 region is CASSLRGREQFF. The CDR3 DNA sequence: TGCGCCAGCAGCTTGAGGGGGCGTGAGCAGTTCTTC. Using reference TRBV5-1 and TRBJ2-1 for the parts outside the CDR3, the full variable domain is KAGVTQTPRYLIKTRGQQVTLSCSPISGHRSVSWYQQTPGQGLQFLFEYFSETQRNKGNFPGRFSGRQFSNSRSEMNVSTLELGDSALYLCASSLRGREQFFGPGTRLTVL.

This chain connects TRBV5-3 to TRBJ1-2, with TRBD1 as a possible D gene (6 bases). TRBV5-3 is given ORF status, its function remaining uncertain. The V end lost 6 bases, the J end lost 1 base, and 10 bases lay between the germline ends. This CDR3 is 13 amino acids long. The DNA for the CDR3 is TGTGCCAGAATTGGGGGCCATAACTATGGCTACACCTTC. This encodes CARIGGHNYGYTF.

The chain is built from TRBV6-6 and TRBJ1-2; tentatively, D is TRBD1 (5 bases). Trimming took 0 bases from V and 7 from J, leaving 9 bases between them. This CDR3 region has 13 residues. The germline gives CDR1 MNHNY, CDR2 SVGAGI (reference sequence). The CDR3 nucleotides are TGTGCCAGCAGTTACTCGACGGGGACTGGCTACACCTTC. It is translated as CASSYSTGTGYTF.

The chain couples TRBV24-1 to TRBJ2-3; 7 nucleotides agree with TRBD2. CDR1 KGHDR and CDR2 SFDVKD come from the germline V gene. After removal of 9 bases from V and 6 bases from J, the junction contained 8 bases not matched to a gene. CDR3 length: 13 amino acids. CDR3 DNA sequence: TGTGCCACCGGGACTACCTGGGCCGATACGCAGTATTTT. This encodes CATGTTWADTQYF.

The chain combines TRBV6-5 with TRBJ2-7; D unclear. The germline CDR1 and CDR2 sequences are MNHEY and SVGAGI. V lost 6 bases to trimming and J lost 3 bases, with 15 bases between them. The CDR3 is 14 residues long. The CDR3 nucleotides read TGTGCCAGCAGATCCGGTTCCTTAAACTACGAGCAGTACTTC. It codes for CASRSGSLNYEQYF.

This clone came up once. CDR3 sequence (DNA): TGTGCCAGCCCCCGCGCCCTTCAACGGACTAACTATGGCTACACCTTC. The encoded protein is CASPRALQRTNYGYTF. This sequence joins TRBV9 and TRBJ1-2; D is unresolved. The CDR3 has 16 amino acids. Deletions cut 7 bases from V and 0 bases from J, with 19 bases between. The germline V gene encodes CDR1 SGDLS and CDR2 YYNGEE.

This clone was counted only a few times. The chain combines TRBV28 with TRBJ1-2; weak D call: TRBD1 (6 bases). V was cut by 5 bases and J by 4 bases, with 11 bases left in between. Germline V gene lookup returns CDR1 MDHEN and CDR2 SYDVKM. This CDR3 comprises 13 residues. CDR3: CASSEQGGYGYTF. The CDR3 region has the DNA TGTGCCAGCAGTGAACAGGGAGGCTATGGCTACACCTTC.

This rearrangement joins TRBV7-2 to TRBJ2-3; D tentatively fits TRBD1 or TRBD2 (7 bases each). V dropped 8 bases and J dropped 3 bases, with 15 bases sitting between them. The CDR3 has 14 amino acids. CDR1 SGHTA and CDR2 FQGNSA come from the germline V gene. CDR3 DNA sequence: TGTGCCAGCGAAAGCGGGACAGTTACAGATACGCAGTATTTT. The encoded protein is CASESGTVTDTQYF.

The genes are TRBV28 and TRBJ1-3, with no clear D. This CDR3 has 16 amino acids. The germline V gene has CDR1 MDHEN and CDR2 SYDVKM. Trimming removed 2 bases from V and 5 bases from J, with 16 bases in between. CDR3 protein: CASSLSWIKDRNTIYF. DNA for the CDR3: TGTGCCAGCAGTTTAAGCTGGATAAAGGACCGAAACACCATATATTTT. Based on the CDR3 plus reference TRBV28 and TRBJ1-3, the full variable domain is DVKVTQSSRYLVKRTGEKVFLECVQDMDHENMFWYRQDPGLGLRLIYFSYDVKMKEKGDIPEGYSVSREKKERFSLILESASTNQTSMYLCASSLSWIKDRNTIYFGEGSWLTVV.

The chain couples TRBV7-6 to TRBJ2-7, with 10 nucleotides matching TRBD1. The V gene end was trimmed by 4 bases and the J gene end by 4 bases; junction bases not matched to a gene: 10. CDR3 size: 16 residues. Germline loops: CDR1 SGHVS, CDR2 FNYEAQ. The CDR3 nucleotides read TGTGCCAGCAGCTCCACGACAGGGGGCTTAGGGTACGAGCAGTACTTC. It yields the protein CASSSTTGGLGYEQYF.

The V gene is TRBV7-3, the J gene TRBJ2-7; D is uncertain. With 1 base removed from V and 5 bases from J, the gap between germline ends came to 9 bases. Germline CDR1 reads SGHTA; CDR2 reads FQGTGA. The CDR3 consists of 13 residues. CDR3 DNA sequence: TGTGCCAGCAGCTTAAATGGTGGGGACGAGCAGTACTTC. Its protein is CASSLNGGDEQYF.

The CDR3 nucleotides read TGTGCCACGCACGTCGGGCGTGGCTCACCCCTCCACTTT. Its protein product is CATHVGRGSPLHF. This rearrangement joins TRBV27 to TRBJ1-6, with D unclear. The CDR3 loop spans 13 amino acids. Germline loops: CDR1 MNHEY, CDR2 SMNVEV (reference sequence). The germline V and J ends were trimmed by 10 bases and 10 bases, with 17 bases remaining between them.

As DNA, the CDR3 is TGCAGCGTTAGCGGACAGGGTAAAGAGACCCAGTACTTC. Its translation: CSVSGQGKETQYF. This rearrangement joins TRBV29-1 to TRBJ2-5, with 8 bases identical to TRBD1. The CDR3 runs 13 residues. Per germline, CDR1 SQVTM and CDR2 ANQGSEA. The J segment lost 3 bases and the V segment lost 5 bases, leaving 5 bases of the junction unmatched.

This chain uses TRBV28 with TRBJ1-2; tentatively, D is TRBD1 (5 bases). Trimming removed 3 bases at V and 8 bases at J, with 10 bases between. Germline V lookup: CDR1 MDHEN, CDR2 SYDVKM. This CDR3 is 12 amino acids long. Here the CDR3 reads CASSFDSLGYTF. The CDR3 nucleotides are TGTGCCAGCAGTTTTGACAGCTTGGGCTACACCTTC.

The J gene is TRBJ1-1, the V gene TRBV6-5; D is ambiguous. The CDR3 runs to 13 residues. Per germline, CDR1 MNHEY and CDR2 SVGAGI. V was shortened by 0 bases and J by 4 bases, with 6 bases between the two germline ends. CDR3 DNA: TGTGCCAGCAGTTACTCAGCGGGCACTGAAGCTTTCTTT. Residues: CASSYSAGTEAFF.

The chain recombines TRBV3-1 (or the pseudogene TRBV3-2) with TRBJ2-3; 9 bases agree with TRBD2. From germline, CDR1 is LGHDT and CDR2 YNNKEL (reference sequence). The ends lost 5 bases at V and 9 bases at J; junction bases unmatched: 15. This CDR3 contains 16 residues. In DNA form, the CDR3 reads TGTGCCAGCAGCTATTTGAGCGGGGGGCCGGAGGGGACGCAGTATTTT. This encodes CASSYLSGGPEGTQYF.

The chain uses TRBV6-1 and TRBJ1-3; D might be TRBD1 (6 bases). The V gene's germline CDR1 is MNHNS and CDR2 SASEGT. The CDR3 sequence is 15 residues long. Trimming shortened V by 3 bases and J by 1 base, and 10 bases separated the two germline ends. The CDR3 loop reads CASSEGAFSGNTIYF. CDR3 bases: TGTGCCAGCAGTGAGGGGGCCTTTTCTGGAAACACCATATATTTT.

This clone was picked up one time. For the CDR3, the DNA is TGTGCCAGCAGCTCCCGGACTAGCGGGAGTACCAATGAGCAGTTCTTC. It specifies CASSSRTSGSTNEQFF. The gene calls are TRBV5-5 and TRBJ2-1, with 13 bases aligning to TRBD2. From germline, CDR1 is SGHKS and CDR2 YYEKEE (reference sequence). V lost 3 bases, J lost 6 bases, and 6 bases stayed unmatched. This CDR3 has 16 residues.

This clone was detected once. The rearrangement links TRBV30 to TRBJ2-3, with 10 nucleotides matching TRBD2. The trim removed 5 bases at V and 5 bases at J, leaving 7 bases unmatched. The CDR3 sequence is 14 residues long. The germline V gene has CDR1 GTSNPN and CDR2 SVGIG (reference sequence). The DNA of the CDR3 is TGTGCCTGGGAAACTAGCGGGGCCAAAGATACGCAGTATTTT. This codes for CAWETSGAKDTQYF.

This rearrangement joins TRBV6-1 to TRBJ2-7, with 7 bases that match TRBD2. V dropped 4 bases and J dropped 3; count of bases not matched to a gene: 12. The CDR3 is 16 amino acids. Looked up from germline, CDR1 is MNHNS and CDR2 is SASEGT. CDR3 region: CASSAARWGGNYEQYF. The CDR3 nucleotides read TGTGCCAGCAGTGCGGCACGTTGGGGGGGGAACTACGAGCAGTACTTC.

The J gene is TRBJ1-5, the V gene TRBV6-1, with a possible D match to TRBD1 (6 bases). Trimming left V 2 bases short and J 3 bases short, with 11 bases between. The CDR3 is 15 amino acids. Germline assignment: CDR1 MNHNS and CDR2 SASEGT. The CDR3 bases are TGTGCCAGCAGTGAAATTTGGACAGACAATCAGCCCCAGCATTTT. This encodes CASSEIWTDNQPQHF.